This is a list of T cell receptor beta chains from one sample in a study of regulatory T cells in long-lasting Graves disease. TCRdb fed the multiplex PCR reads into MiXCR, producing one record per CDR3 protein. The sample contains roughly 450,000 distinct CDR3 sequences, about 20% of which appear only once. This specimen was peripheral blood mononuclear cells (PBMCs), taken when the disease was refractory, from a patient treated with antithyroid drugs. Receptor source: a female donor with Graves disease. The CDR3 runs from the conserved cysteine through the conserved F or W. The D gene is left open where the match is weak. The size entry is marked missing in some rows and otherwise reads once, few, many or a size class.

size | J | D | V | DNA | CDR3
few | TRBJ2-2 | TRBD2 | TRBV7-2 | TGTGCCAGCAGTCGCGGCGGGAGGGTTAACACCGGGGAGCTGTTTTTT | CASSRGGRVNTGELFF
- | TRBJ2-1 | - | TRBV20-1 | TGCAGTGCTAGTCCATCGATCCCTCTCGCGGTCTCCTACAATGAGCAGTTCTTC | CSASPSIPLAVSYNEQFF
many | TRBJ2-7 | TRBD2 | TRBV7-8 | TGTGCCAGCAGCTTAGGAGGCGGGGGTCCCTACGAGCAGTACTTC | CASSLGGGGPYEQYF
few | TRBJ1-1 | - | TRBV3-1 | TGTGCCAGCAGCCAAGTGGCTAACACTGAAGCTTTCTTT | CASSQVANTEAFF
many | TRBJ2-7 | - | TRBV11-2 | TGTGCCAGCAGCTTATCCCAGGGAACCTACGAGCAGTACTTC | CASSLSQGTYEQYF
- | TRBJ2-2 | - | TRBV6-5 | TGTGCCAGCAGTTATTCGGGGGCGAACACCGGGGAGCTGTTTTTT | CASSYSGANTGELFF
few | TRBJ1-5 | - | TRBV6-1 | TGTGCCAGCAGTGAAGGGGTGGGATTGGGCAATCAGCCCCAGCATTTT | CASSEGVGLGNQPQHF
few | TRBJ2-2 | - | TRBV3-1 | TGTGCCAGCAGCCAAGAGGGGGGCGGGATCTACACCGGGGAGCTGTTTTTT | CASSQEGGGIYTGELFF
- | TRBJ2-1 | TRBD1 | TRBV11-2 | TGTGCCAGCAGCCTGAACAGGGGGCGCTTCAATGAGCAGTTCTTC | CASSLNRGRFNEQFF
many | TRBJ2-7 | TRBD2 | TRBV6-1 | TGTGCCAGCATCCAGCGGGGTTCCTACGAGCAGTACTTC | CASIQRGSYEQYF
few | TRBJ1-4 | - | TRBV20-1 | TGCAGTGCTAGAGCACCATATAATCGGGGCCGGGCAACTAATGAAAAACTGTTTTTT | CSARAPYNRGRATNEKLFF
- | TRBJ2-3 | - | TRBV20-1 | TGCAGTGCTAGAGTTAACGAGAAGGGGGAAGTCAGGACAGATACGCAGTATTTT | CSARVNEKGEVRTDTQYF
- | TRBJ2-3 | - | TRBV12-3/TRBV12-4 | TGTGCCAGCGGTATGACAGATACGCAGTATTTT | CASGMTDTQYF
few | TRBJ1-3 | - | TRBV24-1 | TGTGCCACCAGTGACATCTCTGGAAACACCATATATTTT | CATSDISGNTIYF
many | TRBJ1-1 | - | TRBV7-9 | TGTGCCAGCAGCCCAACCGGGACTGAAGCTTTCTTT | CASSPTGTEAFF
- | TRBJ1-5 | - | TRBV20-1 | TGCAGTGCTAGAGATATAGGGGCTTATAGCAATCAGCCCCAGCATTTT | CSARDIGAYSNQPQHF
few | TRBJ2-1 | TRBD2 | TRBV5-4 | TGTGCCAGCAGCGTGGGGACTAGTGGGTACAATGAGCAGTTCTTC | CASSVGTSGYNEQFF
- | TRBJ2-4 | - | TRBV10-3 | TGTGCCATCAGTGATGAAGGGTTTGGGGTGGGATCTGCCAAAAACATTCAGTACTTC | CAISDEGFGVGSAKNIQYF
- | TRBJ1-1 | TRBD1 | TRBV19 | TGTGCCAGTAGTAACCGCCAGGGGGCCACTGAAGCTTTCTTT | CASSNRQGATEAFF
- | TRBJ2-6 | - | TRBV19 | TGTGCCAGTACCAACCTAGGACAAGCTGGGGCCAACGTCCTGACTTTC | CASTNLGQAGANVLTF
- | TRBJ2-7 | - | TRBV7-9 | TGTGCCAGCAGCTTAGCGGGTCGGAGTATTTACGACGAGCAGTACTTC | CASSLAGRSIYDEQYF
many | TRBJ2-5 | TRBD2 | TRBV20-1 | TGCAGTGCCTCAGGAGTAGCGGGAGTATGGCAAGAGACCCAGTACTTC | CSASGVAGVWQETQYF
few | TRBJ2-7 | - | TRBV18 | TGTGCCAGCTCACCGGAACACCTCTCCTACGAGCAGTACTTC | CASSPEHLSYEQYF
- | TRBJ2-5 | - | TRBV19 | TGTGCCTCCCGAGGGGGGTCTCAGAGGCAAGAGACCCAGTACTTC | CASRGGSQRQETQYF
few | TRBJ1-5 | - | TRBV6-1 | TGTGCCAGCAGGGAACAGGGAGCCGGCAATCAGCCCCAGCATTTT | CASREQGAGNQPQHF
- | TRBJ2-7 | - | TRBV13 | TGTGCCAGCAGTATCCGAGCCGGAGACAGGACGATTCAAACCTCCTACGAGCAGTACTTC | CASSIRAGDRTIQTSYEQYF
many | TRBJ1-5 | TRBD1 | TRBV12-3/TRBV12-4 | TGTGCCAGCAGTTCAGACAGGGAGGACGGTCAGCCCCAGCATTTT | CASSSDREDGQPQHF
few | TRBJ1-1 | TRBD1 | TRBV6-1 | TGTGCCAGCAGCCCTCTAGGACAGGGGTCTGAAGCTTTCTTT | CASSPLGQGSEAFF
few | TRBJ2-7 | TRBD2 | TRBV3-1 | TGTGCCAGCAGCCCAACTAGCGGGAGAGGCGAGCAGTACTTC | CASSPTSGRGEQYF